This T cell receptor (beta chain) was profiled in a study of blood T cells in healthy people across ages. The study's findings and limits: In these data, TCR beta diversity tracked strongly with naive T cell percentage.

The CDR3 extends over 13 amino acids. Next came a second PCR, run for about 6 to 12 cycles, which used a sample-barcoded 5' primer along with a J-beta primer mix. Using its own MiXCR run on the 5' RACE reads, TCRdb lists one record per CDR3 protein. The sample has about 580,000 distinct CDR3 sequences, roughly 43% seen once. Details on this clonotype: Its antigen is not identified.

This receptor was obtained from a man at least 80 years old in good health. The gene calls are TRBV12-3 or TRBV12-4 and TRBJ2-5; no definite D call. The end of the DNA fits TRBJ2-1 better, so the J call may be wrong. The sample was blood. In nucleotides, the CDR3 is TGTGCCAGCAGTTTAGGGCAGCAAGAGACCCAGTTCTTC. Translation: CASSLGQQETQFF.